This TCR beta chain was sequenced in a study of blood T cells in healthy people across ages. The second PCR ran roughly 7 to 12 cycles with a sample-barcoded 5' primer and J-beta primers. Researchers report that each sample yielded at least 2.5 million CDR3-containing paired-end reads. TCRdb independently ran MiXCR on the 5' RACE reads; one entry per CDR3 protein. The data contain approximately 350,000 distinct CDR3 sequences, 45% to 65% of them singletons. Healthy individuals of Caucasian origin from Russia, aged roughly 6 to 95, served as donors. Donors each provided roughly 11 milliliters of peripheral blood. Isolation yielded PBMCs, at least 7 million per sample, in every case. This CDR3 contains 15 residues. Trimming cost V 4 bases and J 0 bases; bases outside gene matches: 5. CDR1 and CDR2 (germline): MNHNS, SASEGT.

Sequenced input: blood. This sequence was found in a man between 60 and 75 years old in good health. The chain combines TRBV6-1 with TRBJ2-5, with TRBD1 matching 7 bases. The CDR3 reads CASSANTGDQETQYF. The DNA for the CDR3 is TGTGCCAGCAGTGCGAATACAGGGGACCAAGAGACCCAGTACTTC.